This record covers a single T cell receptor (beta chain). What it recognizes is unknown. The source of the sample is a study of OX40 agonist ivuxolimab in advanced cancers. Study-wide results and caveats: Patients with a partial response at 0.1-3.0 mg/kg had among the lowest clonal expansion. Among the nonresponders, some also had low normalized T-cell clonal expansion.

Germline-derived CDR1 and CDR2 are SGHTA and FQGNSA. J gave up 3 bases and V 3 bases, and 5 bases lay outside the gene matches. The CDR3 has 16 residues. Libraries were prepared by immunoSEQ multiplex PCR; TCRdb keeps only in-frame clonotypes and omits some of them. Among about 120,000 clones, roughly 93% were seen once, and the ten largest hold less than 0.2%. The receptor's source is an adult with an advanced solid tumor such as melanoma, head and neck, liver or kidney cancer. The gene calls are TRBV7-2 and TRBJ2-2; 9 bases agree with TRBD2. This material consisted of CD4+ or CD8+ T cells sorted from blood, taken in a trial of the OX40 agonist ivuxolimab. CDR3: CASSLSSGRYTGELFF. The CDR3 nucleotides are TGTGCCAGCAGCTTGTCGAGCGGGAGGTACACCGGGGAGCTGTTTTTT.